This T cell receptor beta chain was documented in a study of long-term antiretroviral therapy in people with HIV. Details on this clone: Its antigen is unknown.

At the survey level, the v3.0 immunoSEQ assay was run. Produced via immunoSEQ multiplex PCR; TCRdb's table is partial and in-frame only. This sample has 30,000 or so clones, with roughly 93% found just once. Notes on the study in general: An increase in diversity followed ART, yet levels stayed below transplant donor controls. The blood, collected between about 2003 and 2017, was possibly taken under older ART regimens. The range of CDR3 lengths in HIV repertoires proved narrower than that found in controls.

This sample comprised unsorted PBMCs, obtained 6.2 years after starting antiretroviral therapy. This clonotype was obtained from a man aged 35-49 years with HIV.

The CDR3 DNA follows: TGTGCCAGCAGTTACTCCCCCAGCTCCTACGAGCAGTACTTC. Translating gives CASSYSPSSYEQYF. The rearrangement uses TRBV6-5 and TRBJ2-7; D gene unclear. Trimming left V 0 bases short and J 0 bases short, with 6 bases between. CDR1 is MNHEY and CDR2 is SVGAGI in the germline V gene. The CDR3 contains 14 residues.